This passage covers 20 T cell receptor beta chains from one sample sequenced in a study of CD8 T cells in ankylosing spondylitis (TCRdb year 2017). To prepare the library, 5' RACE was applied. TCRdb lists the instrument as Illumina HiSeq 2500. TCRdb reworked the public reads: Q25 trimming with fastp, MiXCR clone assembly, productive beta chains retained. When rows share a CDR3 protein, they turn into one entry using the most common DNA and genes. The sample yields 150,000 to 200,000 distinct CDR3 sequences; 10% to 15% were counted once. The ten largest account for 9.5% to 11% of the sample. The specimen sequenced was blood, either unsorted or a sorted T cell fraction (not recorded which). These receptors all come from a female donor with ankylosing spondylitis or in good health (not recorded which).

This clonotype was counted only a few times. The rearrangement uses TRBV7-2 and TRBJ2-1, with D possibly matching TRBD2 (6 bases). The CDR3 totals 14 residues. The V and J ends lost 5 bases and 9 bases respectively, with 17 bases between them. In germline, CDR1 is SGHTA, CDR2 FQGNSA. The CDR3 here is CASSPSAGNREQFF. The DNA for the CDR3 is TGTGCCAGCAGCCCTAGCGCTGGAAATCGTGAGCAGTTCTTC.

The chain recombines TRBV5-5 with TRBJ2-5; TRBD2 aligns across 15 bases. Germline-derived CDR1 and CDR2 are SGHKS and YYEKEE (reference sequence). This CDR3 is built from 17 residues. V shed 3 bases, J shed 5 bases, and the junction held 8 bases outside the gene matches. The CDR3 region is CASSSIGLAGGPETQYF. The DNA for the CDR3 is TGTGCCAGCAGCTCAATAGGACTAGCGGGAGGGCCGGAGACCCAGTACTTC.

This clonotype was observed a few times. The CDR3: CSAVRDRGSDTQYF. The CDR3 DNA reads as TGCAGTGCCGTCCGGGACAGGGGCTCAGATACGCAGTATTTT. V and J are TRBV20-1 and TRBJ2-3; 10 bases are shared with TRBD1. Germline V lookup: CDR1 DFQATT, CDR2 SNEGSKA (reference sequence). Trimming at V came to 6 bases and at J to 4 bases, leaving 7 bases not matched to a gene. The CDR3 extends over 14 amino acids.

This clonotype came up a few times. The genes are TRBV7-9 and TRBJ1-2, with D unresolved. Trimming took off 2 bases at V and 7 bases at J, with 8 bases between the two ends. The CDR3 is 12 amino acids. Germline V gene sequence: CDR1 SEHNR, CDR2 FQNEAQ (reference sequence). This CDR3 is CASSLRPFGYTF. The CDR3 DNA follows: TGTGCCAGCAGCTTACGCCCGTTTGGCTACACCTTC.

This clonotype was counted many times. The CDR3 sequence is CASSRDQETQYF. The CDR3 DNA is TGCGCCAGCAGCAGGGACCAAGAGACCCAGTACTTC. V and J are TRBV5-1 and TRBJ2-5; D is undetermined. The CDR3 loop spans 12 amino acids. Trimming took 4 bases from V and 0 from J, leaving 4 bases between them. Germline CDR1 is SGHRS and CDR2 is YFSETQ.

In this sample, this clonotype turned up many times. This sequence joins TRBV5-1 and TRBJ2-7; 10 bases agree with TRBD2. The CDR3 runs to 14 residues. Germline CDR1 and CDR2: SGHRS and YFSETQ. The V segment lost 3 bases and the J segment 3 bases; nucleotides outside the gene matches: 3. The CDR3 DNA follows: TGCGCCAGCAGCTGGACTAGCGGTATCTACGAGCAGTACTTC. This gives the protein CASSWTSGIYEQYF.

This clonotype has only a few counts. This chain joins TRBV30 and TRBJ2-2; maybe TRBD1 (7 bases). V was trimmed by 0 bases and J by 7 bases, leaving 15 bases between them. The CDR3 runs 15 residues. Germline-derived CDR1 and CDR2 are GTSNPN and SVGIG (reference sequence). The CDR3 DNA sequence: TGTGCCTGGAGTGTTCTAGGACAGGAGGGCGGGGAGCTGTTTTTT. It specifies CAWSVLGQEGGELFF.

Many counts were recorded for this clonotype. The CDR3 sequence: CASSQTSGQETQYF. In DNA, the CDR3 is TGTGCCAGCAGCCAGACTAGCGGCCAAGAGACCCAGTACTTC. The J gene is TRBJ2-5, the V gene TRBV14, with TRBD2 matching 9 bases. With 3 bases clipped from V and 1 base from J, the junction kept 0 bases outside the gene matches. The CDR3 contains 14 residues. CDR1 and CDR2 from the germline V gene are SGHDN and FVKESK.

As regards this clonotype: A much larger clone is a single base away; this may be a read error. The chain combines TRBV7-8 with TRBJ1-5; D uncertain. From germline, CDR1 is SGHVS and CDR2 FQNEAQ. With 7 bases removed from V and 12 bases from J, the gap between germline ends came to 10 bases. The CDR3 sequence is 10 residues long. CDR3 DNA sequence: TGTGCCAGCAAGGGTGGGATCCAGCATTTT. Residues: CASKGGIQHF.

This clonotype came up many times. V and J are TRBV5-1 and TRBJ2-7, with 8 nucleotides matching TRBD1. From germline, CDR1 is SGHRS and CDR2 YFSETQ. The CDR3 totals 13 residues. Trimming cost V 3 bases and J 5 bases; bases outside gene matches: 4. The CDR3: CASSSDRGHEQYF. For the CDR3, the DNA is TGCGCCAGCAGCTCCGACAGGGGCCACGAGCAGTACTTC.

The J gene is TRBJ2-1, the V gene TRBV5-1, with 9 bases aligning to TRBD2. CDR1 is SGHRS and CDR2 is YFSETQ in the germline V gene. The CDR3 spans 16 residues. Trimming cost V 4 bases and J 7 bases; bases outside gene matches: 12. DNA for the CDR3: TGCGCCAGCAGCCCCCGGAGGGGCGGGAGGGTTAATGAGCAGTTCTTC. Its translation: CASSPRRGGRVNEQFF.

This clonotype was seen only a few times. This chain connects TRBV2 to TRBJ1-2; 10 positions agree with TRBD1. The junction had 8 bases not matched to a gene; V was cut back by 3 bases and J by 7 bases. Germline V gives CDR1 SNHLY, CDR2 FYNNEI. The CDR3 has 15 amino acids. CDR3 nucleotides: TGTGCCAGCAGTGAGTCTCGACAGGGGGCTTTTGGCTACACCTTC. This sequence encodes CASSESRQGAFGYTF.

This clonotype was seen at least ten times. The chain couples TRBV29-1 to TRBJ1-1; unclear D gene. CDR3 size: 14 residues. Trimming stripped 0 bases from V and 5 bases from J, with 13 bases between. Germline CDR1 is SQVTM and CDR2 is ANQGSEA. The CDR3 nucleotides read TGCAGCGTTGAAGAGCCTCTGCCTGGGACTGAAGCTTTCTTT. Its translation is CSVEEPLPGTEAFF. The full variable domain, in which reference TRBV29-1 and TRBJ1-1 provide the parts outside the CDR3, is SAVISQKPSRDICQRGTSLTIQCQVDSQVTMMFWYRQQPGQSLTLIATANQGSEATYESGFVIDKFPISRPNLTFSTLTVSNMSPEDSSIYLCSVEEPLPGTEAFFGQGTRLTVV.

This clonotype came up a few times. The chain recombines TRBV12-3 or TRBV12-4 with TRBJ1-2; D is undetermined. CDR3 length equals 13 residues. Trimming cost V 1 base and J 4 bases, with 7 bases left between them. The CDR3 region has the DNA TGTGCCAGCAGTTTAGGGAGGGTCTATGGCTACACCTTC. Translated, it gives CASSLGRVYGYTF.

The chain carries TRBV20-1 and TRBJ2-7; D might be TRBD1 (5 bases). The germline V gene has CDR1 DFQATT and CDR2 SNEGSKA (reference sequence). Trimming pared 3 bases from V and 3 bases from J, leaving 12 bases between. The length of the CDR3 is 13 residues. CDR3 protein: CSASGAENYEQYF. The CDR3 DNA sequence: TGCAGTGCTAGTGGGGCAGAGAACTACGAGCAGTACTTC.

Only a few counts were recorded for this clonotype. V is TRBV6-5 and J is TRBJ2-1, with 13 bases matching TRBD2. Germline V gene data show CDR1 as MNHEY and CDR2 as SVGAGI. V was clipped by 2 bases and J by 9 bases; unmatched bases: 4. This CDR3 is built from 15 residues. CDR3 DNA: TGTGCCAGCAGTTACCGGACTAGCGGGAGAGGTGAGCAGTTCTTC. This gives the protein CASSYRTSGRGEQFF.

This clonotype was found many times. V is TRBV12-3 or TRBV12-4 and J is TRBJ2-6, with D unresolved. The germline V and J ends were trimmed by 6 bases and 0 bases, with 3 bases remaining between them. The CDR3 has 13 amino acids. CDR3 region: CASSFSGANVLTF. DNA for the CDR3: TGTGCCAGCAGCTTCTCTGGGGCCAACGTCCTGACTTTC.

Many counts were recorded for this clonotype. The chain employs TRBV11-3 and TRBJ2-4; 7 bases map to TRBD1. The V and J ends lost 3 bases and 5 bases, in that order; junction bases with no gene match: 1. This CDR3 is 13 amino acids long. CDR1 is SGHNT, CDR2 YENEEA, per germline. CDR3 region: CASSFDRENIQYF. The CDR3 bases are TGTGCCAGCAGCTTTGACAGGGAAAACATTCAGTACTTC. Filled out from reference TRBV11-3 and TRBJ2-4, the complete variable domain reads EAGVVQSPRYKIIEKKQPVAFWCNPISGHNTLYWYLQNLGQGPELLIRYENEEAVDDSQLPKDRFSAERLKGVDSTLKIQPAELGDSAVYLCASSFDRENIQYFGAGTRLSVL.

This clonotype showed up many times. The gene calls are TRBV20-1 and TRBJ2-7; 7 bases line up with TRBD1. CDR3 length equals 15 residues. Germline assignment: CDR1 DFQATT and CDR2 SNEGSKA (reference sequence). The V segment lost 1 base and the J segment 0 bases; nucleotides outside the gene matches: 6. CDR3 sequence reads: CSARGSGQHSYEQYF. The CDR3 nucleotides read TGCAGTGCTAGAGGTTCGGGACAGCACTCCTACGAGCAGTACTTC.

This clonotype was seen many times. The chain uses TRBV5-1 and TRBJ2-2, with D unresolved. CDR1 and CDR2 (germline): SGHRS, YFSETQ. The germline V and J ends were trimmed by 6 bases and 0 bases, with 12 bases remaining between them. The CDR3 contains 15 residues. The CDR3 nucleotides read TGCGCCAGCACCCCCCAGAGCCCGAACACCGGGGAGCTGTTTTTT. Protein sequence: CASTPQSPNTGELFF.